The clone carrying this T cell receptor (beta chain) was seen repeatedly, ten times or more. This sample was included in a study of neurological immune-mediated disorders. Synthesis of cDNA was performed by 5'RACE using 10-nucleotide random UMIs. TCRdb independently ran MiXCR on the 5' RACE reads; one entry per CDR3 protein. In the table there are approximately 30,000 distinct CDR3 sequences, under 25% of which are singletons. This CDR3 is built from 14 residues. Germline loops: CDR1 KGHSH, CDR2 LQKENI. Trimming pared 4 bases from V and 2 bases from J, leaving 8 bases between. Volunteers at a blood bank in Maryland, USA, were the healthy controls. The unsorted libraries were prepared from 2 million PBMCs (stored at -80 C).

The clonotype was recovered from a woman aged 60-70 years in good health. This sequence joins TRBV18 and TRBJ2-2; D unresolved. The sample taken for sequencing was PBMCs. The CDR3 DNA reads TGTGCCAGCTCACAACAAACAAACACCGGGGAGCTGTTTTTT. Its translation: CASSQQTNTGELFF.